This T cell receptor (beta chain) was observed in a study of beta chain features in type 1 diabetes. Expressed TCRB transcripts were sequenced, since all the RNA that had been isolated was reverse transcribed. The table came from immunoSEQ multiplex PCR; TCRdb's copy has only in-frame clones and leaves some out. The sample has about 320,000 clones, 11% to 15% seen once. The CDR3 runs to 14 residues. The ends were cut back, 3 bases at V and 5 bases at J, with 8 bases in the middle. Germline V gives CDR1 MNHEY, CDR2 SMNVEV (reference sequence). This clone appeared a few times. Sequenced input: central memory CD4+ T cells from blood. The receptor was derived from a man aged 30 to 39 in good health. V is TRBV27 and J is TRBJ1-6; tentative D call: TRBD1 (6 bases). CDR3 nucleotides: TGTGCCAGCAGTTTGGGACAAAATAATTCACCCCTCCACTTT. Translation: CASSLGQNNSPLHF.